Below are 8 T cell receptor beta chains sequenced from a single sample in a study of T cells after posttransplantation cyclophosphamide (dated by TCRdb to the mid-2010s). Library method: the immunoSEQ multiplex PCR assay. TCRdb holds this immuneACCESS table with in-frame rearrangements only. Some clones are missing; in checked studies, unresolved V genes explain under half, and the rest has no known cause. The sample table lists roughly 4,600 clones, around 72% of them with a count of one. The top ten clonotypes cover about 17% of the sample. The treatment or condition label of this sample denotes: high-dose cyclophosphamide on days +3 and +4 as single-agent GVHD prophylaxis. Patients in the PTCy group got busulfan and fludarabine conditioning, a marrow graft from a related or unrelated donor, and cyclophosphamide on days +3 and +4. The sequenced sample was PBMCs, obtained 362 days after allogeneic stem cell transplant with posttransplant cyclophosphamide. Receptor source: a male patient between 60 and 69 years old who received an allogeneic stem cell transplant from an unrelated donor, was CMV-positive, and had acute GVHD only. Once a transplant has taken place, some T cells may be donor derived.

The gene calls are TRBV5-1 and TRBJ2-7; TRBD1 is a possible D gene (6 bases). V was shortened by 2 bases and J by 1 base, with 13 bases between the two germline ends. CDR3 length equals 15 residues. Germline CDR1 and CDR2: SGHRS and YFSETQ. In DNA, the CDR3 is TGCGCCAGCAGCTTAAGACAGGAAGGATCCTACGAGCAGTACTTC. It encodes CASSLRQEGSYEQYF.

V usage is TRBV5-4 and J usage is TRBJ2-3, with 7 bases aligning to TRBD1. The germline CDR1 and CDR2 sequences are SGHNT and YYREEE (reference sequence). The CDR3 sequence is 14 residues long. The V segment lost 4 bases and the J segment 5 bases; nucleotides outside the gene matches: 7. Here the CDR3 DNA reads TGTGCCAGCAGCACCGGGACAGCTAGAGATACGCAGTATTTT. It encodes CASSTGTARDTQYF.

The chain has TRBV6-5 and TRBJ2-1; D possibly corresponds to TRBD2 (5 bases). CDR1 is MNHEY, CDR2 SVGAGI, per germline. The V gene lost 5 bases and the J gene lost 2 bases, with 13 bases spanning the gap. The CDR3 has 15 amino acids. The CDR3 reads CASSVSQRPYNEQFF. The CDR3, as DNA: TGTGCCAGCAGTGTCTCCCAGCGGCCCTACAATGAGCAGTTCTTC.

This clone has a single count. This chain connects TRBV4-1 to TRBJ1-4, with TRBD1 as a possible D gene (6 bases). Trimming stripped 7 bases from V and 6 bases from J, with 12 bases between. Germline values: CDR1 MGHRA, CDR2 YSYEKL. The CDR3 is made up of 13 amino acids. The CDR3 DNA reads TGCGCCAGCAAGGGGGGGTTGTATGAAAAACTGTTTTTT. As protein: CASKGGLYEKLFF.

J is TRBJ1-2 and V is TRBV4-1; tentatively, D is TRBD1 (6 bases). V lost 0 bases and J 4 bases, leaving 15 bases between the germline ends. Germline CDR1 MGHRA, CDR2 YSYEKL. CDR3 length equals 16 residues. The CDR3 DNA is TGCGCCAGCAGCCAAGATCGGAGCAGGGGCCTCTATGGCTACACCTTC. Translation gives CASSQDRSRGLYGYTF.

This chain joins TRBV9 and TRBJ2-1; possible D gene TRBD1, 6 bases. The ends were cut back, 3 bases at V and 9 bases at J, with 19 bases in the middle. CDR3 length: 15 amino acids. Germline V gives CDR1 SGDLS, CDR2 YYNGEE. In DNA form, the CDR3 reads TGTGCCAGCAGCGAGAGGGGGAACAGGAACAGTGAGCAGTTCTTC. Protein sequence: CASSERGNRNSEQFF. Variable domain in full (rest from reference TRBV9 and TRBJ2-1): DSGVTQTPKHLITATGQRVTLRCSPRSGDLSVYWYQQSLDQGLQFLIQYYNGEERAKGNILERFSAQQFPDLHSELNLSSLELGDSALYFCASSERGNRNSEQFFGPGTRLTVL.

The table lists this clone with a few counts. The V gene is TRBV28, the J gene TRBJ1-1, with D perhaps TRBD1 (6 bases). CDR1 and CDR2 from the germline V gene are MDHEN and SYDVKM. The CDR3 is made up of 15 amino acids. Trimming removed 8 bases at V and 0 bases at J, with 16 bases between. The CDR3 region has the DNA TGTGCCAGCGGACCGTACAGGGAATTGAACACTGAAGCTTTCTTT. Translated, it gives CASGPYRELNTEAFF.

The gene calls are TRBV4-3 and TRBJ2-4, with TRBD1 matching over 7 bases. There are 15 residues in the CDR3. Trimming cost V 3 bases and J 7 bases; bases outside gene matches: 9. Looked up from germline, CDR1 is LGHNA and CDR2 is YSLEER. CDR3 region: CASSQARTGRNIQYF. The CDR3 region has the DNA TGCGCCAGCAGCCAGGCGCGGACAGGACGGAACATTCAGTACTTC.